These 5 T cell receptor beta chains originate from one sample sequenced in a study of T-cell reconstitution after alpha-beta-depleted transplantation in children. Unique molecular identifiers were incorporated during preparation of the TCRbeta library. TCRdb re-analysed the PCR reads in MiXCR, keeping a single row per CDR3 protein. This table holds about 76,000 distinct CDR3 sequences, 11% to 15% found once. The sample was PBMCs, mostly from graft donor cells, taken 180 days after TCRalphabeta/CD19-depleted stem cell transplant. These receptors originate from a male patient aged 2-15 years who had a stem cell transplant for acute lymphoblastic leukemia, so the T cells may come from the graft donor.

The genes are TRBV20-1 and TRBJ1-1, with a possible D match to TRBD1 (5 bases). Looked up from germline, CDR1 is DFQATT and CDR2 is SNEGSKA (reference sequence). Deletions cut 6 bases from V and 8 bases from J, with 19 bases between. This CDR3 contains 13 residues. The chain's CDR3 is CSAEIRRGREAFF. The DNA of the CDR3 is TGCAGTGCAGAGATAAGGAGGGGACGGGAAGCTTTCTTT.

The rearrangement joins TRBV12-3 or TRBV12-4 to TRBJ1-6; D ambiguous. Trimming pared 5 bases from V and 5 bases from J, leaving 13 bases between. The CDR3 is 15 residues long. CDR3 sequence reads: CASSPAFSDNSPLHF. The CDR3, as DNA: TGTGCCAGCAGTCCCGCCTTTTCGGATAATTCACCCCTCCACTTT.

The sample holds a few counts of this clonotype. The chain uses TRBV15 and TRBJ2-3, with 7 bases aligning to TRBD1. This CDR3 region has 16 residues. The germline V gene has CDR1 LNHNV and CDR2 YYDKDF (reference sequence). Losses at the gene ends were 1 base for V and 2 bases for J; bases not matched to a gene: 6. CDR3 coding DNA: TGTGCCACCAGCAGAGGTAGGGACAGAGACACAGATACGCAGTATTTT. It encodes CATSRGRDRDTDTQYF.

This chain links TRBV10-3 with TRBJ1-2; D is perhaps TRBD1 (5 bases). Looked up from germline, CDR1 is ENHRY and CDR2 is SYGVKD. The CDR3 is 12 amino acids. Trimming took 6 bases from V and 7 from J, leaving 12 bases between them. In DNA, the CDR3 is TGTGCCATCAGGCCGGGACCGGGTGGCTACACCTTC. Residues: CAIRPGPGGYTF.

The rearrangement uses TRBV4-3 and TRBJ1-1; tentatively, D is TRBD1 (5 bases). Per the germline V gene, CDR1 is LGHNA and CDR2 is YSLEER. This CDR3 has 14 residues. The V and J ends lost 6 bases and 3 bases respectively, with 14 bases between them. The chain's CDR3 is CASRVGTAYTEAFF. CDR3 bases: TGCGCCAGCAGAGTCGGGACGGCCTACACTGAAGCTTTCTTT.